These 12 T cell receptor beta chains share one sample of origin, sequenced in a study of graft-versus-host responses after intestinal transplantation. Assay used: immunoSEQ multiplex PCR; TCRdb lists only in-frame clones, some missing. The table records roughly 60,000 clones, under 95% of them present only once. The source material was PBMCs, sampled almost 120 days after intestinal transplantation. The receptors here all came from a human patient who received an intestinal transplant, so some T cells may come from the graft donor.

This chain uses TRBV10-3 with TRBJ1-1; D is undetermined. The germline gives CDR1 ENHRY, CDR2 SYGVKD. V shed 4 bases and J shed 0 bases, with 6 bases lying between them. The length of the CDR3 is 13 residues. This chain's CDR3 is CAISVAVNTEAFF. The CDR3 nucleotides read TGTGCCATCAGTGTGGCAGTGAACACTGAAGCTTTCTTT.

This clone was detected once. V usage is TRBV27 and J usage is TRBJ2-1, with D uncertain. CDR3 length: 12 residues. The germline V and J ends were trimmed by 4 bases and 5 bases, with 6 bases remaining between them. CDR1 is MNHEY and CDR2 is SMNVEV in the germline V gene (reference sequence). The CDR3 spells CASSSINNEQFF. CDR3 DNA: TGTGCCAGCAGTTCCATCAACAATGAGCAGTTCTTC.

The rearrangement links TRBV2 to TRBJ2-3; 13 bases match TRBD2. The CDR3 contains 16 residues. V shed 5 bases, J shed 2 bases, and the junction held 4 bases outside the gene matches. Germline V CDR1 and CDR2: SNHLY, FYNNEI. CDR3 in amino acids: CASSPGLAGDTDTQYF. The CDR3 DNA sequence: TGTGCCAGCAGTCCAGGACTAGCGGGGGACACAGATACGCAGTATTTT.

The CDR3 is CASSEYSLAGEEQFF. CDR3 DNA: TGTGCCAGCAGTGAATATTCCCTAGCGGGAGAAGAGCAGTTCTTC. The chain is built from TRBV2 and TRBJ2-1, with 10 bases fitting TRBD2. Unmatched junction bases numbered 8, after V lost 2 bases and J lost 10 bases. CDR1 and CDR2 (germline): SNHLY, FYNNEI. The CDR3 spans 15 residues.

The chain carries TRBV28 and TRBJ1-2; TRBD1 matches 8 bases. The V gene end was trimmed by 3 bases and the J gene end by 7 bases; junction bases not matched to a gene: 7. CDR3 length: 14 residues. Germline V gene sequence: CDR1 MDHEN, CDR2 SYDVKM. DNA for the CDR3: TGTGCCAGCAGTTTGCCCCCCAGGGGGCTTGGCTACACCTTC. It specifies CASSLPPRGLGYTF.

This chain links TRBV2 with TRBJ2-1, with 9 positions matching TRBD1. The CDR3 has 15 residues. The germline CDR1 and CDR2 sequences are SNHLY and FYNNEI. V shed 4 bases and J 4 bases; nucleotides not matched to a gene: 5. The CDR3 here is CASSVSGTGYNEQFF. CDR3 nucleotides: TGTGCCAGCAGTGTATCCGGGACAGGGTACAATGAGCAGTTCTTC.

This chain connects TRBV4-1 to TRBJ2-1, with 13 bases identical to TRBD2. V was pared by 5 bases and J by 0 bases, with 7 bases of the junction left unmatched. The CDR3 extends over 18 amino acids. Germline values: CDR1 MGHRA, CDR2 YSYEKL. In nucleotides, the CDR3 is TGCGCCAGCAGCGAAAGGACTAGCGGGAGCCCCTCCTACAATGAGCAGTTCTTC. The encoded protein is CASSERTSGSPSYNEQFF.

The CDR3 DNA sequence: TGCGCCAGCAGCCAAGAAGGACTAGCCTCCTACAATGAGCAGTTCTTC. Encoded protein: CASSQEGLASYNEQFF. The chain couples TRBV4-1 to TRBJ2-1; the match to TRBD2 covers 8 bases. V dropped 0 bases and J dropped 0; count of bases not matched to a gene: 1. The CDR3 consists of 16 residues. CDR1 is MGHRA and CDR2 is YSYEKL in the germline V gene.

The V gene is TRBV6-6, the J gene TRBJ2-5; D not resolved. The CDR3 runs 11 residues. V dropped 5 bases and J dropped 2 bases, with 3 bases sitting between them. Germline V gives CDR1 MNHNY, CDR2 SVGAGI (reference sequence). The chain's CDR3 is CASSIQETQYF. The DNA of the CDR3 is TGTGCCAGCAGTATTCAAGAGACCCAGTACTTC.

The chain has TRBV29-1 and TRBJ2-5; the D gene is possibly TRBD2 (5 bases). The CDR3 loop spans 12 amino acids. V lost 7 bases and J lost 3, with 12 bases in between. Germline V gives CDR1 SQVTM, CDR2 ANQGSEA. The CDR3 region has the DNA TGCAGCGAACTAGGTTCGGAAGAGACCCAGTACTTC. Translated, it gives CSELGSEETQYF. The full variable domain, completed using reference TRBV29-1 and TRBJ2-5, is SAVISQKPSRDICQRGTSLTIQCQVDSQVTMMFWYRQQPGQSLTLIATANQGSEATYESGFVIDKFPISRPNLTFSTLTVSNMSPEDSSIYLCSELGSEETQYFGPGTRLLVL.

V usage is TRBV2 and J usage is TRBJ2-5; TRBD1 agrees at 12 bases. V trimming: 6 bases; J trimming: 4 bases; junction bases outside the gene matches: 6. Per the germline V gene, CDR1 is SNHLY and CDR2 is FYNNEI. The CDR3 sequence is 15 residues long. Here the CDR3 DNA reads TGTGCCAGCAGAGGGGACAGGGGGCGGGTAGAGACCCAGTACTTC. Protein product: CASRGDRGRVETQYF.

The rearrangement joins TRBV2 to TRBJ2-5; tentatively, D is TRBD2 (5 bases). V lost 6 bases, J lost 1 base, and 15 bases lay in between. Germline V gene data show CDR1 as SNHLY and CDR2 as FYNNEI. This CDR3 comprises 15 residues. CDR3: CASRPIGGLQETQYF. Written as DNA, the CDR3 is TGTGCCAGCAGGCCCATAGGAGGTCTCCAAGAGACCCAGTACTTC.